These 25 T cell receptor beta chains originate from one sample sequenced in a study of blood T cell repertoires in COVID-19. Only in-frame clones appear in the TCRdb table, and some are missing; sequencing was by immunoSEQ multiplex PCR. The sample carries fewer than 80,000 clones, roughly 80% recorded once. The sequencing input was peripheral blood. The receptors were sampled from a man in his fifties or sixties with COVID-19, enrolled during active disease.

The V and J genes are TRBV6-5 and TRBJ1-6, with TRBD1 matching 7 bases. The length of the CDR3 is 15 residues. Germline V CDR1 and CDR2: MNHEY, SVGAGI. V shed 0 bases and J 7 bases; nucleotides not matched to a gene: 3. CDR3 DNA sequence: TGTGCCAGCAGTTACTCGACAGGGATCAATTCACCCCTCCACTTT. It is translated as CASSYSTGINSPLHF.

Concerning this clone: This sample includes further DNA sequences coding for the same CDR3. This chain uses TRBV29-1 with TRBJ2-5; 8 bases align to TRBD1. The CDR3 loop spans 14 amino acids. Trimming cost V 6 bases and J 5 bases; bases outside gene matches: 11. Germline CDR1 is SQVTM and CDR2 is ANQGSEA. CDR3 sequence (DNA): TGCAGCGTAGTTTCAGGGGGCGCGGGGGAGACCCAGTACTTC. It specifies CSVVSGGAGETQYF.

The V and J genes are TRBV30 and TRBJ2-3; possible D gene TRBD2, 5 bases. V lost 6 bases to trimming and J lost 0 bases, with 13 bases between them. This CDR3 has 14 residues. Germline V lookup: CDR1 GTSNPN, CDR2 SVGIG (reference sequence). CDR3 sequence reads: CACESGSSTDTQYF. The CDR3 DNA follows: TGTGCCTGTGAAAGCGGATCTAGCACAGATACGCAGTATTTT.

This rearrangement joins TRBV5-1 to TRBJ1-6; 9 bases align to TRBD1. V was clipped by 4 bases and J by 5 bases; unmatched bases: 7. This CDR3 has 16 amino acids. Germline V gene sequence: CDR1 SGHRS, CDR2 YFSETQ. The CDR3 DNA follows: TGCGCCAGCAGCCCGGACAGGGGAGTTCATAATTCACCCCTCCACTTT. Protein product: CASSPDRGVHNSPLHF.

The chain links TRBV24-1 to TRBJ2-5; no clear D. The V end lost 2 bases, the J end lost 5 bases, and 8 bases lay between the germline ends. This CDR3 comprises 13 residues. Germline V gene lookup returns CDR1 KGHDR and CDR2 SFDVKD. The CDR3: CATSDSYGETQYF. As DNA, the CDR3 is TGTGCCACCAGTGATTCATACGGTGAGACCCAGTACTTC.

The J gene is TRBJ1-1, the V gene TRBV7-2; D remains unclear. This CDR3 spans 14 amino acids. The V gene lost 1 base and the J gene lost 1 base, with 7 bases spanning the gap. CDR1 is SGHTA, CDR2 FQGNSA, per germline. The CDR3 sequence is CASSLGQANTEAFF. The CDR3, as DNA: TGTGCCAGCAGCTTAGGGCAGGCGAACACTGAAGCTTTCTTT. Full variable domain (rest looked up from reference TRBV7-2 and TRBJ1-1): GAGVSQSPSNKVTEKGKDVELRCDPISGHTALYWYRQSLGQGLEFLIYFQGNSAPDKSGLPSDRFSAERTGGSVSTLTIQRTQQEDSAVYLCASSLGQANTEAFFGQGTRLTVV.

J is TRBJ2-3 and V is TRBV11-2; 14 bases are shared with TRBD2. Germline V gene data show CDR1 as SGHAT and CDR2 as FQNNGV. J lost 2 bases, V lost 5 bases, and 6 bases had no gene match. This CDR3 has 17 residues. The CDR3 DNA reads as TGTGCCAGCAGCCCCCGACTAGCGGGGGGGAACACAGATACGCAGTATTTT. Translated: CASSPRLAGGNTDTQYF.

A few counts support this clone. The J gene is TRBJ1-6, the V gene TRBV9, with 7 bases that match TRBD1. CDR1 is SGDLS and CDR2 is YYNGEE in the germline V gene. The CDR3 spans 15 residues. The junction had 6 bases not matched to a gene; V was cut back by 2 bases and J by 7 bases. CDR3 sequence (DNA): TGTGCCAGCAGCGTTAATGCAGGGGGAAATTCACCCCTCCACTTT. It encodes CASSVNAGGNSPLHF.

The rearrangement links TRBV10-2 to TRBJ2-2; weak D call: TRBD1 (5 bases). Germline V gene data show CDR1 as WSHSY and CDR2 as SAAADI. CDR3 length: 14 residues. Trimming removed 2 bases from V and 7 bases from J, with 11 bases in between. The CDR3 reads CASSEQGSGGELFF. The CDR3 DNA follows: TGCGCCAGCAGTGAGCAGGGATCTGGCGGGGAGCTGTTTTTT.

The rearrangement joins TRBV7-2 to TRBJ2-7; 13 nucleotides agree with TRBD2. V trimming: 4 bases; J trimming: 5 bases; junction bases outside the gene matches: 8. Germline assignment: CDR1 SGHTA and CDR2 FQGNSA. This CDR3 has 16 amino acids. The CDR3 nucleotides read TGTGCCAGCAGCTCAGGAGGACTAGCGGGGGTTGACGAGCAGTACTTC. Residues: CASSSGGLAGVDEQYF.

The chain is built from TRBV15 and TRBJ2-7, with D possibly being TRBD1 (6 bases). V lost 3 bases and J 5 bases, leaving 17 bases between the germline ends. This CDR3 contains 15 residues. Germline CDR1 LNHNV, CDR2 YYDKDF (reference sequence). CDR3 nucleotide sequence: TGTGCCACCAGCAGCCCGCGACAGGTAACGAACGAGCAGTACTTC. Translated, it gives CATSSPRQVTNEQYF.

The rearrangement links TRBV7-9 to TRBJ1-1; D uncertain. Trimming left V 1 base short and J 0 bases short, with 21 bases between. The CDR3 has 19 amino acids. Germline V gene sequence: CDR1 SEHNR, CDR2 FQNEAQ (reference sequence). CDR3 sequence: CASSLVFPNSVVMNTEAFF. As DNA, the CDR3 is TGTGCCAGCAGCTTAGTTTTCCCCAACTCGGTGGTGATGAACACTGAAGCTTTCTTT.

This clone was recorded only once. V is TRBV5-1 and J is TRBJ2-2, with D possibly matching TRBD2 (6 bases). Trimming took 0 bases from V and 6 from J, leaving 12 bases between them. This CDR3 has 15 amino acids. In germline, CDR1 is SGHRS, CDR2 YFSETQ. For the CDR3, the DNA is TGCGCCAGCAGCTTGGCGGAGGGGAGCGCCGGGGAGCTGTTTTTT. As protein: CASSLAEGSAGELFF.

The chain employs TRBV18 and TRBJ1-2; D gene uncertain. Germline assignment: CDR1 KGHSH and CDR2 LQKENI. Deletions cut 1 base from V and 5 bases from J, with 17 bases between. The CDR3 spans 16 residues. The CDR3 nucleotides are TGTGCCAGCTCACCACAGTCGGCAGACATTTTTTATGGCTACACCTTC. It yields the protein CASSPQSADIFYGYTF.

The chain couples TRBV6-1 to TRBJ1-1; the D is unclear. The V end lost 2 bases, the J end lost 0 bases, and 7 bases lay between the germline ends. From germline, CDR1 is MNHNS and CDR2 SASEGT. This CDR3 region has 14 residues. DNA for the CDR3: TGTGCCAGCAGTGAACGAGTTATGAACACTGAAGCTTTCTTT. It specifies CASSERVMNTEAFF.

The J gene is TRBJ2-7, the V gene TRBV5-1; TRBD2 agrees at 7 bases. Germline CDR1 SGHRS, CDR2 YFSETQ. V trimming: 5 bases; J trimming: 0 bases; junction bases outside the gene matches: 14. This CDR3 is built from 17 residues. CDR3 loop: CASRMGSGGPFSYEQYF. The CDR3 DNA reads as TGCGCCAGCAGAATGGGCTCGGGAGGCCCCTTCTCCTACGAGCAGTACTTC.

In this sample, this clone turned up once. The genes are TRBV9 and TRBJ1-2; 7 positions agree with TRBD1. Trimming cost V 2 bases and J 7 bases; bases outside gene matches: 14. Germline V gene sequence: CDR1 SGDLS, CDR2 YYNGEE. This CDR3 spans 16 amino acids. DNA for the CDR3: TGTGCCAGCAGCGTTTTTTCAGGGGGGTTGGTTGCTGGCTACACCTTC. Encoded protein: CASSVFSGGLVAGYTF.

This chain connects TRBV29-1 to TRBJ2-5; D is undetermined. The CDR3 covers 12 residues. CDR1 and CDR2 (germline): SQVTM, ANQGSEA. Deletions cut 6 bases from V and 3 bases from J, with 11 bases between. The chain's CDR3 is CSVRKSEETQYF. The CDR3 bases are TGCAGCGTCCGGAAGAGCGAAGAGACCCAGTACTTC.

The rearrangement joins TRBV5-8 to TRBJ1-5; no firm D call. The CDR3 runs 14 residues. V was pared by 0 bases and J by 4 bases, with 8 bases between. Looked up from germline, CDR1 is SGHTS and CDR2 is YDEGEE. This chain's CDR3 is CASSLVVPNQPQHF. In DNA, the CDR3 is TGTGCCAGCAGCTTGGTCGTTCCGAATCAGCCCCAGCATTTT.

This clone was seen only once. The rearrangement uses TRBV28 and TRBJ2-1, with TRBD1 matching over 8 bases. The CDR3 is made up of 15 amino acids. V was pared by 2 bases and J by 8 bases, with 8 bases of the junction left unmatched. Germline V CDR1 and CDR2: MDHEN, SYDVKM. Here the CDR3 DNA reads TGTGCCAGCAGTTTAGGCCAGGGGGCGTACTATGAGCAGTTCTTC. Translated, it gives CASSLGQGAYYEQFF.

The chain carries TRBV29-1 and TRBJ1-4; a possible D gene is TRBD1 (5 bases). This CDR3 is built from 14 residues. V was clipped by 4 bases and J by 5 bases, with 14 bases between them. Germline V gene data show CDR1 as SQVTM and CDR2 as ANQGSEA. In DNA form, the CDR3 reads TGCAGCGTTGTTATCGAGACAGTGAATGAAAAACTGTTTTTT. Protein: CSVVIETVNEKLFF.

This clone was recorded once. This sequence joins TRBV11-3 and TRBJ2-2, with unresolved D. The CDR3 sequence is 14 residues long. The germline V gene encodes CDR1 SGHNT and CDR2 YENEEA. Trimming took off 0 bases at V and 0 bases at J, with 2 bases between the two ends. The CDR3 loop is CASSLDANTGELFF. For the CDR3, the DNA is TGTGCCAGCAGCTTAGACGCGAACACCGGGGAGCTGTTTTTT.

V usage is TRBV4-1 and J usage is TRBJ2-3, with D unclear. In germline, CDR1 is MGHRA, CDR2 YSYEKL. The V end lost 4 bases, the J end lost 4 bases, and 9 bases lay between the germline ends. The CDR3 length is 13 residues. CDR3 coding DNA: TGCGCCAGCAGCCTAACGGTTGCAGATACGCAGTATTTT. Amino acid sequence: CASSLTVADTQYF.

The chain carries TRBV19 and TRBJ1-6, with D possibly being TRBD1 (5 bases). V lost 8 bases to trimming and J lost 7 bases, with 12 bases between them. The CDR3 has 13 residues. Germline-derived CDR1 and CDR2 are LNHDA and SQIVND (reference sequence). The CDR3 protein is CASLRDFNSPLHF. For the CDR3, the DNA is TGTGCCAGTCTCCGGGACTTCAATTCACCCCTCCACTTT.

This sequence joins TRBV5-1 and TRBJ2-7; TRBD1 is a possible D gene (6 bases). Trimming left V 4 bases short and J 2 bases short, with 13 bases between. CDR3 size: 14 residues. Germline values: CDR1 SGHRS, CDR2 YFSETQ. This chain's CDR3 is CASSVLTGPYEQYF. CDR3 DNA sequence: TGCGCCAGCAGCGTATTGACAGGACCCTACGAGCAGTACTTC.